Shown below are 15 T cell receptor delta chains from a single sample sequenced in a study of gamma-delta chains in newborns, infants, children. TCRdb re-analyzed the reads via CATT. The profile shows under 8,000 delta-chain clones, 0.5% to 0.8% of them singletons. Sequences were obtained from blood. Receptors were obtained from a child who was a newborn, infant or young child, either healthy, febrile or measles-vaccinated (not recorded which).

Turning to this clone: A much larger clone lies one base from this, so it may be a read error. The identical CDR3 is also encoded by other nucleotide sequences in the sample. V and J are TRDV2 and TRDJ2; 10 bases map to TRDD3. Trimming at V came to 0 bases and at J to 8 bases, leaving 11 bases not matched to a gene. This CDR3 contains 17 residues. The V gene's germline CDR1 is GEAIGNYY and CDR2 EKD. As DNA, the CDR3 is TGTGCCTGTGACACCGTAGGGAGTACTGGGGGATCGGCACAACTCTTCTTT. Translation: CACDTVGSTGGSAQLFF.

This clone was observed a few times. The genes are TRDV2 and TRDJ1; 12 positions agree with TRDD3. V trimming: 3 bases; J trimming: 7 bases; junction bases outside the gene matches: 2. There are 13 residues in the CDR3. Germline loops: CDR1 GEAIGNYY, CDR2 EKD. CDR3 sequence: CACDLLGDTKLIF. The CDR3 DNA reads TGTGCCTGTGACTTACTGGGGGATACTAAACTCATCTTT.

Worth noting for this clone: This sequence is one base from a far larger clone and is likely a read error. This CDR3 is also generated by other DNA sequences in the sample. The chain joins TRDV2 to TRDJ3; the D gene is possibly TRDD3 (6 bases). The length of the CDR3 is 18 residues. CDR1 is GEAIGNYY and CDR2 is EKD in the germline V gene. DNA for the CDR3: TGTGCCTGTGACACCGTGGGGATCGTGTCCTGGGACACCCGACAAATGTTTTTC. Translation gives CACDTVGIVSWDTRQMFF.

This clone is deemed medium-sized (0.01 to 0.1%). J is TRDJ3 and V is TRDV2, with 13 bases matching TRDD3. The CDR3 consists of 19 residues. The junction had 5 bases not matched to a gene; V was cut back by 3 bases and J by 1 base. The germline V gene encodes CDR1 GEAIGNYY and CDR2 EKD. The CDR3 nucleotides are TGTGCCTGTGACCCGGTACTGGGGGATACGTCCTGGGACACCCGACAGATGTTTTTC. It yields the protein CACDPVLGDTSWDTRQMFF.

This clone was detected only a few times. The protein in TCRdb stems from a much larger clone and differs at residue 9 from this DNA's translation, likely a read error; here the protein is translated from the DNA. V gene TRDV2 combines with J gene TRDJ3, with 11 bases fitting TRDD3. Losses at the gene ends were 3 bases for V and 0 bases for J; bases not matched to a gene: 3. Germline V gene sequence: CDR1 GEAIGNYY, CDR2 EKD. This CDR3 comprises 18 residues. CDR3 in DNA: TGTGCCTGTGACTACTGGGGGATATGCTCCTGGGACACCCGACAGATGTTTTTC. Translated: CACDYWGICSWDTRQMFF.

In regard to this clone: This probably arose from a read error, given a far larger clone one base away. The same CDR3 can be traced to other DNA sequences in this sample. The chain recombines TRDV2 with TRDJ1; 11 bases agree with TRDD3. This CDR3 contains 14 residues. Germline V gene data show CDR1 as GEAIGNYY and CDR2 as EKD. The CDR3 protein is CACDTWGIQSKLIF. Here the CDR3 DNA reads TGTGCCTGCGACACCTGGGGGATACAGAGTAAACTCATCTTT.

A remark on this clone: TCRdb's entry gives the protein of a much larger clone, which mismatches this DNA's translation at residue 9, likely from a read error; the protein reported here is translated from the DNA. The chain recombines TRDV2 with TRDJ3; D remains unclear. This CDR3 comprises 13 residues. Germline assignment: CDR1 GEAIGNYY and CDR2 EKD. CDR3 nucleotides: TGTGCCTGTGACACCTGGGACACCCTACAGATGTTTTTC. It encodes CACDTWDTLQMFF.

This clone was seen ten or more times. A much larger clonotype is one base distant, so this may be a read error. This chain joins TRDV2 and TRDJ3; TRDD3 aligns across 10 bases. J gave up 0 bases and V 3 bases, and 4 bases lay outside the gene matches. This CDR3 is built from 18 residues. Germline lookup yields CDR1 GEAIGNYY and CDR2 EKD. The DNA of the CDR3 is TGTGCCTGTGACGCCGCTGGGGGATACTCCTGGGACACCCGACAGATGTTTTTC. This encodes CACDAAGGYSWDTRQMFF.

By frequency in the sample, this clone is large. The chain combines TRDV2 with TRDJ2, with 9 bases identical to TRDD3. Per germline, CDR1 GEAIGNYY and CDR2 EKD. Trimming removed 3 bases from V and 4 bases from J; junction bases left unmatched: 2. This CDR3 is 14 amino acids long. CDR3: CACDVLGETAQLFF. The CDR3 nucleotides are TGTGCCTGTGACGTACTGGGGGAGACAGCACAACTCTTCTTT.

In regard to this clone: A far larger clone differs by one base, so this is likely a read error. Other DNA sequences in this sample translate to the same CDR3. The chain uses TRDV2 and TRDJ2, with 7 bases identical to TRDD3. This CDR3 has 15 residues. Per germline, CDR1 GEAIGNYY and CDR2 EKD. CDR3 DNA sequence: TGTGCCTGTGACACTGGGGGAGCTTTGACTGCACAACTCTTCTTT. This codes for CACDTGGALTAQLFF.

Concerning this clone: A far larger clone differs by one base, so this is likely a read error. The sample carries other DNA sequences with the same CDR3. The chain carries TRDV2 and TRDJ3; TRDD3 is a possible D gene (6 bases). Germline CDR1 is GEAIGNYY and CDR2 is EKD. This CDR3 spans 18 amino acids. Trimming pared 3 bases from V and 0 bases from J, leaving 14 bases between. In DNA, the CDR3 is TGTGCCTGTGACTGGGGATCTTATGGCTCCTGGGACACCCGACAGATGTTTTTC. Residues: CACDWGSYGSWDTRQMFF.

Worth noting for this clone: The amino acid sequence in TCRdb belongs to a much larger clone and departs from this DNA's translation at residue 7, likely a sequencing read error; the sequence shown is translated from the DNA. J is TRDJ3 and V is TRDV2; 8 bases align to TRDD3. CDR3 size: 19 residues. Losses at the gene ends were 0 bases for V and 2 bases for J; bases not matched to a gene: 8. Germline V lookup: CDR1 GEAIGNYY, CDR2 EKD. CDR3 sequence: CACDTVPGDSTWDTRQMFF. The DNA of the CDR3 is TGTGCCTGTGACACCGTACCGGGGGATAGTACCTGGGACACCCGACAGATGTTTTTC.

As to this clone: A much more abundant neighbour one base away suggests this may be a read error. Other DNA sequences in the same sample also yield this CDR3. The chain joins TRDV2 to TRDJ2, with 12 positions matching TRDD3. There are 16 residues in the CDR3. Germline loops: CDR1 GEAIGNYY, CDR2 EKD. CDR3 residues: CACDVLGDTLTAQLFF. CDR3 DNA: TGTGCCTGTGACGTACTGGGGGATACTTTGACAGCCCAACTCTTCTTT.

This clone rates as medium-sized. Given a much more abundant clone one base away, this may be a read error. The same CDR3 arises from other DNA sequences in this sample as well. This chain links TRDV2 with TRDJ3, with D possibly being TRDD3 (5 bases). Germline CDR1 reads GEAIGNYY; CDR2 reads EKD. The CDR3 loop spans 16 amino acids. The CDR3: CACDTVGSWDTRQMFF. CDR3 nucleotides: TGTGCCTGTGACACGGTTGGCTCCTGGGACACCCGCCAGATGTTTTTC.

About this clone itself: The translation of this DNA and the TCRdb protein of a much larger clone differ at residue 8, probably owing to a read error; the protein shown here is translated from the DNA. In nucleotides, the CDR3 is TGTGCCTGTGACACCGTGGGGGGGCCTTACACCGATAAACTCATCTTT. This gives the protein CACDTVGGPYTDKLIF. The chain recombines TRDV2 with TRDJ1; tentatively, D is TRDD3 (6 bases). Germline V gives CDR1 GEAIGNYY, CDR2 EKD. The V and J ends lost 0 bases and 0 bases respectively, with 13 bases between them. The CDR3 extends over 16 amino acids.